The sequence of this T cell receptor beta chain was determined in a study of neurological immune-mediated disorders. Overall study results and limits: Expanded clones shared no CDR3 amino acid sequences across subjects, suggesting private repertoires in all groups. Phylogenetic grouping assigned the repertoires of 18 of 34 multiple sclerosis patients to a single related-CDR3 cluster, representing a possible signature. Patients with HTLV-1-associated myelopathy had the highest level of TCR clonal expansion, whereas patients with multiple sclerosis had the lowest level, falling beneath the level found in healthy controls.

The V and J ends lost 0 bases and 5 bases respectively, with 12 bases between them. The CDR3 sequence is 14 residues long. Germline CDR1 and CDR2: SGHRS and YFSETQ. TCRdb re-called the 5' RACE reads with MiXCR, one entry per CDR3 protein. The repertoire holds tens of thousands of distinct CDR3 sequences, with under 4.5% as singletons. It was from 2 million PBMCs stored at -80 C that the unsorted libraries were obtained. The table lists this clonotype with many counts. Its antigen is unknown. The gene calls are TRBV5-1 and TRBJ2-7; perhaps TRBD2 as D (6 bases). Sequencing input: PBMCs. The receptor comes from a woman in her fifties or sixties with multiple sclerosis. As DNA, the CDR3 is TGCGCCAGCAGCTTGGATCATAGCGGCGACGAGCAGTACTTC. This encodes CASSLDHSGDEQYF.